The 9 T cell receptor beta chains below were found in one sample sequenced in a study of cytomegalovirus exposure and HLA in healthy donors. The PCR employed 60 Vbeta primers together with 13 Jbeta primers. Produced via immunoSEQ multiplex PCR; TCRdb's table is partial and in-frame only. Seen here are 150,000 to 200,000 clones, approximately 83% observed once, and the top ten hold approximately 8.5%. Sequenced: PBMCs. These receptors were collected from a man aged 18 to 30 in good health and CMV-seropositive.

The chain has TRBV7-7 and TRBJ2-2, with 7 bases aligning to TRBD1. CDR3 length: 14 amino acids. With 4 bases clipped from V and 5 bases from J, the junction kept 4 bases outside the gene matches. Germline V gene lookup returns CDR1 SSHAT and CDR2 FNYEAQ (reference sequence). The CDR3 spells CASSYRQGTGELFF. The CDR3 coding sequence is TGTGCCAGCAGCTACCGACAGGGTACCGGGGAGCTGTTTTTT.

The gene calls are TRBV10-3 and TRBJ2-3, with a possible D match to TRBD2 (5 bases). Germline values: CDR1 ENHRY, CDR2 SYGVKD. Trimming removed 3 bases from V and 3 bases from J, with 13 bases in between. The CDR3 runs 15 residues. The CDR3 region has the DNA TGTGCCATCAGTGATTCGGCTAGGAGGACAGATACGCAGTATTTT. It specifies CAISDSARRTDTQYF.

This chain connects TRBV12-5 to TRBJ1-3; D is undetermined. The CDR3 sequence is 16 residues long. Trimming left V 6 bases short and J 0 bases short, with 15 bases between. Germline CDR1 reads LGHNT; CDR2 reads FRNRAP. Written as DNA, the CDR3 is TGTGCTAGTGGCCGAGACACCCAAATCTCTGGAAACACCATATATTTT. Amino acids: CASGRDTQISGNTIYF. Supplemented by reference TRBV12-5 and TRBJ1-3, the full variable domain reads DARVTQTPRHKVTEMGQEVTMRCQPILGHNTVFWYRQTMMQGLELLAYFRNRAPLDDSGMPKDRFSAEMPDATLATLKIQPSEPRDSAVYFCASGRDTQISGNTIYFGEGSWLTVV.

The CDR3 DNA is TGTGCCAGCAGCTTGAAACTAAACACTGAAGCTTTCTTT. Protein product: CASSLKLNTEAFF. The chain joins TRBV11-3 to TRBJ1-1; D uncertain. The germline V and J ends were trimmed by 3 bases and 2 bases, with 7 bases remaining between them. Germline V lookup: CDR1 SGHNT, CDR2 YENEEA. This CDR3 spans 13 amino acids.

As concerns this clone: Germline and junction disagree at one end, which may indicate a read error. This rearrangement joins TRBV7-9 to TRBJ2-7, with 9 bases fitting TRBD1. CDR1 and CDR2 from the germline V gene are SEHNR and FQNEAQ (reference sequence). The CDR3 loop spans 16 amino acids. CDR3 in amino acids: CSSSLAEGTGTYEQYF. The CDR3 coding sequence is TGTTCCAGCAGCTTAGCGGAAGGGACAGGGACCTACGAGCAGTACTTC. The full variable domain, with the rest looked up from reference TRBV7-9 and TRBJ2-7, is DTGVSQNPRHKITKRGQNVTFRCDPISEHNRLYWYRQTLGQGPEFLTYFQNEAQLEKSRLLSDRFSAERPKGSFSTLEIQRTEQGDSAMYLCSSSLAEGTGTYEQYFGPGTRLTVT.

This sequence joins TRBV30 and TRBJ1-1; 7 bases match TRBD1. CDR1 GTSNPN and CDR2 SVGIG come from the germline V gene (reference sequence). The CDR3 has 15 residues. The trim removed 2 bases at V and 0 bases at J, leaving 6 bases unmatched. As DNA, the CDR3 is TGTGCCTGGAGTCCTGACAGGGAGTTGAACACTGAAGCTTTCTTT. It specifies CAWSPDRELNTEAFF.

The rearrangement links TRBV5-1 to TRBJ1-2; 8 bases align to TRBD1. This CDR3 has 14 amino acids. V lost 0 bases to trimming and J lost 8 bases; unmatched junction nucleotides: 6. CDR1 is SGHRS and CDR2 is YFSETQ in the germline V gene. This chain's CDR3 is CASSLEDRASGYTF. The CDR3 nucleotides read TGCGCCAGCAGCTTGGAGGACAGGGCTTCCGGCTACACCTTC.

This chain uses TRBV5-1 with TRBJ2-1; 11 bases match TRBD2. Trimming cost V 0 bases and J 8 bases; bases outside gene matches: 4. Germline V gene data show CDR1 as SGHRS and CDR2 as YFSETQ. CDR3 length: 15 amino acids. DNA of the CDR3: TGCGCCAGCAGCTTGGGGCTAGCGGGAGGATATGAGCAGTTCTTC. Protein sequence: CASSLGLAGGYEQFF. The complete variable domain, with remaining parts taken from reference TRBV5-1 and TRBJ2-1, reads KAGVTQTPRYLIKTRGQQVTLSCSPISGHRSVSWYQQTPGQGLQFLFEYFSETQRNKGNFPGRFSGRQFSNSRSEMNVSTLELGDSALYLCASSLGLAGGYEQFFGPGTRLTVL.

The chain couples TRBV30 to TRBJ2-7; 9 nucleotides line up with TRBD1. Germline V gene sequence: CDR1 GTSNPN, CDR2 SVGIG (reference sequence). The ends lost 2 bases at V and 2 bases at J; junction bases unmatched: 10. This CDR3 region has 16 residues. CDR3 sequence (DNA): TGTGCCTGGAGTAAACCTATCGGACAGGGGACCTACGAGCAGTACTTC. Translation: CAWSKPIGQGTYEQYF.